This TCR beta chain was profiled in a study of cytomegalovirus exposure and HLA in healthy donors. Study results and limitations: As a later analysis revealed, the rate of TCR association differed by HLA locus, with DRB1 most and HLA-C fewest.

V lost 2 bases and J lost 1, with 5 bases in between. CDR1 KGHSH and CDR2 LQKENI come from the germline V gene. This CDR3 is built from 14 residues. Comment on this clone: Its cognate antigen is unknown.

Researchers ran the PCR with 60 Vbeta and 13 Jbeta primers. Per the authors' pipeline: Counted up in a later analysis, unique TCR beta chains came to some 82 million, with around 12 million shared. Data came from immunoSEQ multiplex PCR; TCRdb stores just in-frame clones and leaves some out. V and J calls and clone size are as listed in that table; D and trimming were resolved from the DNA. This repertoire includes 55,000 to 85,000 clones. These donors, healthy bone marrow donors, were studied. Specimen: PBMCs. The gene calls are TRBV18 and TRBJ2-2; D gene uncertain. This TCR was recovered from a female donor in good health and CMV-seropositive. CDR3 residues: CASSPNWNTGELFF. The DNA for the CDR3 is TGTGCCAGCTCACCAAACTGGAACACCGGGGAGCTGTTTTTT.